This T cell receptor beta chain was documented in a study of response to subunit inactivated influenza vaccine. This clonotype was counted only a few times. Its antigen remains unknown. Each CDR3 protein is one row after TCRdb ran MiXCR on the RT-PCR reads. The data contain around 530,000 distinct CDR3 sequences, 10% to 15% of them singletons. Findings and caveats of the study: Each seasonal influenza vaccination, the authors suggested, recruits few new T cells.

The CDR3 contains 15 residues. Looked up from germline, CDR1 is SQVTM and CDR2 is ANQGSEA. V was pared by 0 bases and J by 5 bases, with 17 bases between. The chain links TRBV29-1 to TRBJ2-7; D remains unclear. This receptor was identified in a man in his fifties who received an inactivated influenza vaccine. Specimen: PBMCs from blood, collected on the day of vaccination. The CDR3 DNA follows: TGCAGCGTTGAAGATCAATCGGGCAGTAGCCACGAGCAGTACTTC. Translating gives CSVEDQSGSSHEQYF.